This is a list of T cell receptor beta chains from one sample in a study of vaccination effects on CD4 cells after COVID-19. Antigen specificity for these receptors is unknown. Sequencing used immunoSEQ multiplex PCR; TCRdb keeps in-frame clones, though not all of them. The repertoire holds 25,000 to 30,000 clones, roughly 70% seen once, with approximately 8.8% in the top ten. The material was CD4+ T cells from PBMCs cultured with HCoV-NL63 spike peptides, obtained after COVID-19 vaccination. The source of these receptors is a human donor who received a COVID-19 vaccine. Both conserved end residues are part of each CDR3. Fields, in order: D gene, J gene, V gene, clone size, CDR3 length, CDR3 protein, CDR3 DNA. The D gene is left open where the match is weak. The size of a clone is reported for some rows only, either as once, few or many, or as a class for expanded clones.

d_call: NA
j_call: TRBJ2-3
v_call: TRBV27
clone_size: NA
cdr3_length: 19
cdr3_aa: CASSPIVWEAPTSTDTQYF
cdr3_nt: TGTGCCAGCAGCCCAATCGTATGGGAGGCCCCCACTAGCACAGATACGCAGTATTTT

d_call: TRBD1
j_call: TRBJ1-5
v_call: TRBV19
clone_size: NA
cdr3_length: 20
cdr3_aa: CASSIGGTGYPRYSNQPQHF
cdr3_nt: TGTGCCAGTAGTATAGGGGGGACAGGGTACCCGAGATATAGCAATCAGCCCCAGCATTTT

d_call: NA
j_call: TRBJ1-5
v_call: TRBV3-1/TRBV3-2
clone_size: few
cdr3_length: 14
cdr3_aa: CASSQVQGNQPQHF
cdr3_nt: TGTGCCAGCAGCCAAGTACAGGGAAATCAGCCCCAGCATTTT

d_call: NA
j_call: TRBJ1-3
v_call: TRBV3-1/TRBV3-2
clone_size: NA
cdr3_length: 14
cdr3_aa: CASSSTSSGNTIYF
cdr3_nt: TGTGCCAGCAGCTCCACGAGCTCTGGAAACACCATATATTTT

d_call: NA
j_call: TRBJ1-6
v_call: TRBV21-1
clone_size: NA
cdr3_length: 15
cdr3_aa: CASSTTGVKHSPLHF
cdr3_nt: TGTGCCAGCAGCACCACAGGGGTTAAGCATTCACCCCTCCACTTT

d_call: NA
j_call: TRBJ1-5
v_call: TRBV29-1
clone_size: once
cdr3_length: 12
cdr3_aa: CSVAGGNQPQHF
cdr3_nt: TGCAGCGTTGCAGGGGGCAATCAGCCCCAGCATTTT

d_call: TRBD2
j_call: TRBJ2-2
v_call: TRBV19
clone_size: NA
cdr3_length: 18
cdr3_aa: CASSMEGRLAGYTGELFF
cdr3_nt: TGTGCCAGTAGTATGGAAGGGCGACTAGCGGGGTACACCGGGGAGCTGTTTTTT

d_call: TRBD1
j_call: TRBJ2-7
v_call: TRBV5-1
clone_size: NA
cdr3_length: 15
cdr3_aa: CASTDPDRVSYEQYF
cdr3_nt: TGCGCCAGCACCGACCCGGACAGGGTGTCCTACGAGCAGTACTTC

d_call: TRBD1
j_call: TRBJ1-1
v_call: TRBV19
clone_size: once
cdr3_length: 14
cdr3_aa: CASSTRQGATEAFF
cdr3_nt: TGTGCCAGTAGTACAAGACAGGGGGCCACTGAAGCTTTCTTT

d_call: TRBD1
j_call: TRBJ1-2
v_call: TRBV30
clone_size: NA
cdr3_length: 13
cdr3_aa: CAWSRTGSYGYTF
cdr3_nt: TGTGCCTGGAGTCGGACAGGGAGCTATGGCTACACCTTC

d_call: TRBD1
j_call: TRBJ1-5
v_call: TRBV19
clone_size: few
cdr3_length: 14
cdr3_aa: CASSGTGGYQPQHF
cdr3_nt: TGTGCCAGTAGCGGGACAGGGGGGTATCAGCCCCAGCATTTT

d_call: TRBD1
j_call: TRBJ2-7
v_call: TRBV25-1
clone_size: once
cdr3_length: 15
cdr3_aa: CASSDKGQGTYEQYF
cdr3_nt: TGTGCCAGCAGTGATAAGGGACAGGGAACCTACGAGCAGTACTTC

d_call: NA
j_call: TRBJ2-2
v_call: TRBV2
clone_size: NA
cdr3_length: 14
cdr3_aa: CASSEIGDTGELFF
cdr3_nt: TGTGCCAGCAGTGAGATAGGGGACACCGGGGAGCTGTTTTTT

d_call: TRBD2
j_call: TRBJ2-3
v_call: TRBV11-3
clone_size: NA
cdr3_length: 15
cdr3_aa: CASSLLAGGLYPQYF
cdr3_nt: TGTGCCAGCAGCTTACTAGCGGGAGGCCTATATCCGCAGTATTTT

d_call: NA
j_call: TRBJ2-7
v_call: TRBV7-8
clone_size: NA
cdr3_length: 15
cdr3_aa: CASSLVARGAGEQYF
cdr3_nt: TGTGCCAGCAGCTTAGTAGCCAGGGGGGCAGGCGAGCAGTACTTC

d_call: NA
j_call: TRBJ1-6
v_call: TRBV14
clone_size: NA
cdr3_length: 15
cdr3_aa: CASSPHGTDNSPLHF
cdr3_nt: TGTGCCAGCAGCCCTCATGGAACGGATAATTCACCCCTCCACTTT

d_call: NA
j_call: TRBJ2-7
v_call: TRBV5-1
clone_size: NA
cdr3_length: 13
cdr3_aa: CASSLEIGGPQYF
cdr3_nt: TGCGCCAGCAGCTTGGAGATAGGCGGTCCGCAGTACTTC

d_call: NA
j_call: TRBJ2-3
v_call: TRBV27
clone_size: few
cdr3_length: 16
cdr3_aa: CASSSRSLVGTDTQYF
cdr3_nt: TGTGCCAGCAGTTCGCGATCTCTAGTAGGCACAGATACGCAGTATTTT

d_call: TRBD1
j_call: TRBJ1-1
v_call: TRBV19
clone_size: NA
cdr3_length: 14
cdr3_aa: CASSTGQGGAEAFF
cdr3_nt: TGTGCCAGTAGTACAGGACAGGGAGGCGCTGAAGCTTTCTTT

d_call: TRBD2
j_call: TRBJ2-7
v_call: TRBV4-1
clone_size: NA
cdr3_length: 21
cdr3_aa: CASSQDYPGQGLAGGSYEQYF
cdr3_nt: TGCGCCAGCAGCCAAGATTATCCGGGACAAGGACTAGCGGGAGGCTCCTACGAGCAGTACTTC

d_call: TRBD1
j_call: TRBJ1-2
v_call: TRBV10-3
clone_size: NA
cdr3_length: 14
cdr3_aa: CAISRDSTNYGYTF
cdr3_nt: TGTGCCATCAGTAGGGACAGTACTAACTATGGCTACACCTTC

d_call: NA
j_call: TRBJ1-2
v_call: TRBV28
clone_size: few
cdr3_length: 14
cdr3_aa: CASMGLGVNYGYTF
cdr3_nt: TGTGCCAGCATGGGCCTGGGGGTTAACTATGGCTACACCTTC

d_call: TRBD1
j_call: TRBJ1-4
v_call: TRBV19
clone_size: few
cdr3_length: 13
cdr3_aa: CASSGQRNEKLFF
cdr3_nt: TGTGCCAGTTCGGGACAGAGGAATGAAAAACTGTTTTTT

d_call: TRBD2
j_call: TRBJ2-2
v_call: TRBV27
clone_size: once
cdr3_length: 14
cdr3_aa: CAGRTSGNTGELFF
cdr3_nt: TGTGCCGGGAGAACTAGCGGGAACACCGGGGAGCTGTTTTTT

d_call: TRBD1
j_call: TRBJ1-5
v_call: TRBV10-3
clone_size: NA
cdr3_length: 15
cdr3_aa: CAISDRTGTNQPQHF
cdr3_nt: TGTGCCATCAGTGATAGGACAGGGACTAATCAGCCCCAGCATTTT

d_call: NA
j_call: TRBJ2-7
v_call: TRBV9
clone_size: NA
cdr3_length: 19
cdr3_aa: CASSPKSLQRAASSYEQYF
cdr3_nt: TGTGCCAGCAGTCCTAAATCCCTGCAGCGGGCAGCCAGCTCCTACGAGCAGTACTTC

d_call: TRBD1
j_call: TRBJ2-1
v_call: TRBV19
clone_size: few
cdr3_length: 14
cdr3_aa: CASSPGTDTNEQFF
cdr3_nt: TGTGCCAGTAGTCCCGGGACAGACACTAATGAGCAGTTCTTC

d_call: NA
j_call: TRBJ1-5
v_call: TRBV5-4
clone_size: NA
cdr3_length: 14
cdr3_aa: CASSSDGSNQPQHF
cdr3_nt: TGTGCCAGCAGCTCCGACGGGAGCAATCAGCCCCAGCATTTT

d_call: TRBD2
j_call: TRBJ2-1
v_call: TRBV5-1
clone_size: NA
cdr3_length: 15
cdr3_aa: CASSLGSSGYNEQFF
cdr3_nt: TGCGCCAGCAGCTTGGGATCTAGCGGTTACAATGAGCAGTTCTTC

d_call: NA
j_call: TRBJ2-7
v_call: TRBV11-2
clone_size: few
cdr3_length: 11
cdr3_aa: CASSRSYEQYF
cdr3_nt: TGTGCCAGCAGCCGTTCCTACGAGCAGTACTTC

d_call: NA
j_call: TRBJ1-5
v_call: TRBV5-1
clone_size: NA
cdr3_length: 15
cdr3_aa: CASSLAGLGNQPQHF
cdr3_nt: TGCGCCAGCAGCTTGGCCGGGTTGGGAAATCAGCCCCAGCATTTT

d_call: NA
j_call: TRBJ2-5
v_call: TRBV3-1/TRBV3-2
clone_size: NA
cdr3_length: 13
cdr3_aa: CASSRGQQETQYF
cdr3_nt: TGTGCCAGCAGCCGGGGCCAACAAGAGACCCAGTACTTC

d_call: NA
j_call: TRBJ2-5
v_call: TRBV29-1
clone_size: NA
cdr3_length: 13
cdr3_aa: CSVAGGIQETQYF
cdr3_nt: TGCAGCGTCGCTGGAGGGATTCAAGAGACCCAGTACTTC

d_call: NA
j_call: TRBJ2-7
v_call: TRBV4-1
clone_size: NA
cdr3_length: 18
cdr3_aa: CASSHTDFLPTSSYEQYF
cdr3_nt: TGCGCCAGCAGCCATACGGATTTTCTACCTACAAGCTCCTACGAGCAGTACTTC

d_call: NA
j_call: TRBJ1-1
v_call: TRBV6-5
clone_size: NA
cdr3_length: 11
cdr3_aa: CASNPGLNAFF
cdr3_nt: TGTGCCAGCAACCCGGGCCTAAACGCTTTCTTT

d_call: NA
j_call: TRBJ1-5
v_call: TRBV7-8
clone_size: few
cdr3_length: 15
cdr3_aa: CASSPGASFNQPQHF
cdr3_nt: TGTGCCAGCAGCCCAGGGGCCAGTTTTAATCAGCCCCAGCATTTT

d_call: TRBD2
j_call: TRBJ2-1
v_call: TRBV19
clone_size: NA
cdr3_length: 14
cdr3_aa: CASTPLAGGAEQFF
cdr3_nt: TGTGCCAGTACTCCTTTGGCGGGAGGGGCTGAGCAGTTCTTC

d_call: TRBD1
j_call: TRBJ1-5
v_call: TRBV30
clone_size: NA
cdr3_length: 12
cdr3_aa: CAWGQGNQPQHF
cdr3_nt: TGTGCCTGGGGACAGGGGAATCAGCCCCAGCATTTT

d_call: TRBD2
j_call: TRBJ2-1
v_call: TRBV4-2
clone_size: NA
cdr3_length: 15
cdr3_aa: CASSRGGLSYNEQFF
cdr3_nt: TGTGCCAGCAGCCGGGGGGGTCTGTCCTACAATGAGCAGTTCTTC